What follows are 28 T cell receptor beta chains derived from one specimen sequenced in a study of CD8 T cells in Susac syndrome. RNA was extracted with the RNeasy kit, and a quantity of about 0.45 to 1 ug was reverse transcribed using random hexamers. A single record per CDR3 protein comes from TCRdb applying MiXCR to the immunoSEQ multiplex PCR reads. This sample yields about 150,000 distinct CDR3 sequences, of which roughly 96% are seen a single time; 0.15% belongs to the top ten. Sequencing used CD8+ T cells from PBMCs. These receptors were collected from a human donor with multiple sclerosis.

The chain recombines TRBV4-1 with TRBJ2-7, with TRBD1 as a possible D gene (5 bases). V lost 4 bases and J 0 bases, leaving 7 bases between the germline ends. Germline CDR1 reads MGHRA; CDR2 reads YSYEKL. The CDR3 consists of 13 residues. The CDR3 reads CASSPQGSYEQYF. The CDR3 DNA follows: TGCGCCAGCAGCCCGCAGGGCTCCTACGAGCAGTACTTC.

V gene TRBV9 combines with J gene TRBJ1-3; D ambiguous. The CDR3 has 14 residues. Between the trimmed V and J ends, which lost 4 bases and 2 bases, there was a span of 10 bases. Per the germline V gene, CDR1 is SGDLS and CDR2 is YYNGEE. Here the CDR3 reads CASSPGSTGNTIYF. Here the CDR3 DNA reads TGTGCCAGCAGCCCAGGCTCGACTGGAAACACCATATATTTT.

The rearrangement links TRBV4-1 to TRBJ2-5; D unclear. CDR1 is MGHRA and CDR2 is YSYEKL in the germline V gene. The CDR3 loop spans 14 amino acids. Trimming left V 0 bases short and J 5 bases short, with 10 bases between. The CDR3 DNA sequence: TGCGCCAGCAGCCAAGATGCAAGGGCCGAGACCCAGTACTTC. Protein sequence: CASSQDARAETQYF.

The chain couples TRBV12-5 to TRBJ2-7; D gene unclear. Trimming took off 2 bases at V and 3 bases at J, with 5 bases between the two ends. CDR3 size: 12 residues. Germline-derived CDR1 and CDR2 are LGHNT and FRNRAP. The DNA of the CDR3 is TGTGCTAGTGGTTTGTCCCTCTACGAGCAGTACTTC. The encoded protein is CASGLSLYEQYF.

The chain carries TRBV27 and TRBJ2-1; a weak D match, TRBD2 (5 bases). This CDR3 has 15 amino acids. Germline values: CDR1 MNHEY, CDR2 SMNVEV (reference sequence). V lost 3 bases and J lost 4, with 13 bases in between. CDR3 sequence: CASSLRADRYNEQFF. For the CDR3, the DNA is TGTGCCAGCAGTTTGAGGGCCGACCGTTACAATGAGCAGTTCTTC.

The CDR3 reads CASRQGVYEQYF. The DNA for the CDR3 is TGTGCCAGCCGACAGGGTGTGTACGAGCAGTACTTC. The chain links TRBV11-2 to TRBJ2-7, with 7 bases lining up with TRBD1. V shed 8 bases and J 4 bases; nucleotides not matched to a gene: 5. This CDR3 spans 12 amino acids. Looked up from germline, CDR1 is SGHAT and CDR2 is FQNNGV.

The genes are TRBV7-9 and TRBJ2-7; 12 positions match TRBD2. V shed 4 bases and J 6 bases; nucleotides not matched to a gene: 7. The CDR3 runs to 15 residues. Germline CDR1 SEHNR, CDR2 FQNEAQ (reference sequence). CDR3 in DNA: TGTGCCAGCAGCTCCACGACTAGCGGGGGAGCCGAGCAGTACGTC. Encoded protein: CASSSTTSGGAEQYV.

The chain combines TRBV20-1 with TRBJ2-7, with TRBD2 identical over 7 bases. V dropped 5 bases and J dropped 4; count of bases not matched to a gene: 2. The germline V gene encodes CDR1 DFQATT and CDR2 SNEGSKA (reference sequence). There are 11 residues in the CDR3. The CDR3 coding sequence is TGCAGTGCTGGGGGGGATTACGAGCAGTACTTC. This encodes CSAGGDYEQYF.

The CDR3 reads CASSLGSLNQPQHF. Written as DNA, the CDR3 is TGTGCCAGCAGTTTGGGGTCACTCAATCAGCCCCAGCATTTT. The chain recombines TRBV27 with TRBJ1-5, with D unresolved. The germline V gene has CDR1 MNHEY and CDR2 SMNVEV (reference sequence). V was pared by 3 bases and J by 3 bases, with 9 bases between. The CDR3 covers 14 residues.

The chain recombines TRBV30 with TRBJ1-1, with D possibly TRBD1 on 5 matching bases. The V end lost 0 bases, the J end lost 3 bases, and 11 bases lay between the germline ends. The CDR3 covers 14 residues. CDR1 is GTSNPN and CDR2 is SVGIG in the germline V gene (reference sequence). Written as DNA, the CDR3 is TGTGCCTGGAGTGTACTGCGGGACGACACTGAAGCTTTCTTT. This gives the protein CAWSVLRDDTEAFF.

The gene calls are TRBV2 and TRBJ1-2; D may be TRBD1 (6 bases). CDR1 and CDR2 (germline): SNHLY, FYNNEI. The CDR3 consists of 14 residues. Trimming left V 8 bases short and J 6 bases short, with 19 bases between. This CDR3 reads CASSRGATTDGYTF. In DNA, the CDR3 is TGTGCCAGCTCTCGGGGGGCTACAACGGATGGCTACACCTTC.

The V call is TRBV3-1, the J call TRBJ2-5; no reliable D call. V was trimmed by 0 bases and J by 5 bases, leaving 13 bases between them. There are 15 residues in the CDR3. The germline gives CDR1 LGHDT, CDR2 YNNKEL (reference sequence). The CDR3 nucleotides read TGTGCCAGCAGCCAAGATGTAGTGACGGAGGAGACCCAGTACTTC. Translating gives CASSQDVVTEETQYF.

The chain joins TRBV29-1 to TRBJ1-2; D is unclear. The CDR3 has 11 residues. Trimming stripped 4 bases from V and 8 bases from J, with 11 bases between. Per germline, CDR1 SQVTM and CDR2 ANQGSEA. The CDR3 loop is CSVGRAWGYTF. The CDR3 region has the DNA TGCAGCGTTGGACGGGCTTGGGGCTACACCTTC.

V gene TRBV24-1 combines with J gene TRBJ1-5; TRBD1 is a possible D gene (6 bases). The CDR3 has 16 residues. V was clipped by 8 bases and J by 4 bases, with 20 bases between them. Germline V gives CDR1 KGHDR, CDR2 SFDVKD. This CDR3 is CATIEKGGRHNQPQHF. CDR3 nucleotides: TGTGCCACCATCGAAAAGGGGGGGCGGCATAATCAGCCCCAGCATTTT.

This sequence joins TRBV27 and TRBJ2-1, with 8 bases fitting TRBD2. The V gene end was trimmed by 5 bases and the J gene end by 15 bases; junction bases not matched to a gene: 9. In germline, CDR1 is MNHEY, CDR2 SMNVEV (reference sequence). The CDR3 covers 12 residues. The CDR3 is CASSPRGGQRFF. The CDR3 nucleotides read TGTGCCAGCAGTCCCCGGGGGGGTCAGCGGTTCTTC.

The rearrangement links TRBV27 to TRBJ1-1; no reliable D call. The ends were cut back, 2 bases at V and 3 bases at J, with 16 bases in the middle. Germline CDR1 MNHEY, CDR2 SMNVEV (reference sequence). The CDR3 runs to 16 residues. The CDR3 protein is CASSLSQQTRYTEAFF. DNA of the CDR3: TGTGCCAGCAGTTTAAGTCAGCAGACCCGGTACACTGAAGCTTTCTTT.

The chain links TRBV20-1 to TRBJ1-2, with a possible D match to TRBD1 (5 bases). Germline loops: CDR1 DFQATT, CDR2 SNEGSKA (reference sequence). This CDR3 is built from 14 residues. Trimming cost V 4 bases and J 8 bases, with 20 bases left between them. CDR3 region: CSAKKQENYRGYTF. CDR3 nucleotide sequence: TGCAGTGCTAAAAAACAGGAGAACTACCGAGGCTACACCTTC.

CDR3 bases: TGTGCCAGCAGTCCAGTGGGACAGACCTACGAGCAGTACGTC. Translated, it gives CASSPVGQTYEQYV. This sequence joins TRBV27 and TRBJ2-7, with 7 nucleotides matching TRBD1. The CDR3 extends over 14 amino acids. Germline loops: CDR1 MNHEY, CDR2 SMNVEV (reference sequence). V dropped 5 bases and J dropped 2; count of bases not matched to a gene: 6.

V and J are TRBV30 and TRBJ1-1; D gene unclear. V lost 0 bases and J 2 bases, leaving 10 bases between the germline ends. The CDR3 sequence is 14 residues long. From germline, CDR1 is GTSNPN and CDR2 SVGIG (reference sequence). The CDR3 sequence is CAWSVFGVNTEAFF. The CDR3 region has the DNA TGTGCCTGGAGTGTTTTTGGAGTTAACACTGAAGCTTTCTTT.

The CDR3: CASSFLPEDGRTQYF. The CDR3, as DNA: TGCGCCAGCAGCTTTCTACCCGAGGACGGCAGGACCCAGTACTTC. The rearrangement joins TRBV5-1 to TRBJ2-5; D gene uncertain. The CDR3 contains 15 residues. V was shortened by 2 bases and J by 7 bases, with 18 bases between the two germline ends. The germline CDR1 and CDR2 sequences are SGHRS and YFSETQ.

The CDR3, as DNA: TGTGCCTGGAGGGGACGGATGAACACTGAAGCTTTCTTT. This gives the protein CAWRGRMNTEAFF. The gene calls are TRBV30 and TRBJ1-1; D may be TRBD1 (5 bases). Germline assignment: CDR1 GTSNPN and CDR2 SVGIG (reference sequence). Between the trimmed V and J ends, which lost 3 bases and 0 bases, there was a span of 8 bases. There are 13 residues in the CDR3.

V is TRBV4-1 and J is TRBJ1-4, with D maybe TRBD1 (6 bases). V was cut by 3 bases and J by 12 bases, with 17 bases left in between. The CDR3 loop spans 14 amino acids. Germline values: CDR1 MGHRA, CDR2 YSYEKL. The CDR3 loop reads CASSQGNREGELFF. CDR3 nucleotides: TGCGCCAGCAGCCAGGGTAACAGGGAGGGAGAACTGTTTTTT.

The gene calls are TRBV3-1 and TRBJ2-5; D unresolved. Deletions cut 1 base from V and 1 base from J, with 4 bases between. Germline V gene data show CDR1 as LGHDT and CDR2 as YNNKEL (reference sequence). The CDR3 consists of 13 residues. CDR3 protein: CASSQAVQETQYF. CDR3 bases: TGTGCCAGCAGCCAAGCAGTCCAAGAGACCCAGTACTTC.

This sequence joins TRBV20-1 and TRBJ2-7, with unresolved D. Trimming removed 2 bases at V and 2 bases at J, with 16 bases between. The CDR3 runs 15 residues. The germline CDR1 and CDR2 sequences are DFQATT and SNEGSKA (reference sequence). The CDR3 DNA is TGCAGTGCTAGACCCCTCACAGAGCCGGCCTACGAGCAGTACTTC. This codes for CSARPLTEPAYEQYF.

This clonotype is a singleton in its sample. The genes are TRBV6-5 and TRBJ2-1, with a possible D match to TRBD1 (5 bases). Germline CDR1 reads MNHEY; CDR2 reads SVGAGI. The CDR3 is 17 residues long. V gave up 1 base and J gave up 3 bases, with 16 bases separating them. The DNA for the CDR3 is TGTGCCAGCAGTTACTGGGTCCCCGAGACAGACTACAATGAGCAGTTCTTC. Translating gives CASSYWVPETDYNEQFF.

This chain links TRBV5-6 with TRBJ2-5, with D possibly being TRBD2 (6 bases). This CDR3 has 17 amino acids. The germline V gene encodes CDR1 SGHDT and CDR2 YYEEEE. V dropped 0 bases and J dropped 2 bases, with 17 bases sitting between them. CDR3 residues: CASSLAGRRGWQETQYF. The DNA of the CDR3 is TGTGCCAGCAGCTTGGCCGGAAGGAGGGGCTGGCAAGAGACCCAGTACTTC.

The chain uses TRBV30 and TRBJ2-5; D is possibly TRBD2 (6 bases). The V gene lost 3 bases and the J gene lost 3 bases, with 17 bases spanning the gap. The CDR3 length is 15 residues. Germline V gene data show CDR1 as GTSNPN and CDR2 as SVGIG (reference sequence). The CDR3 protein is CAWRPPGWGEETQYF. The CDR3 nucleotides are TGTGCCTGGAGACCACCCGGTTGGGGGGAAGAGACCCAGTACTTC.

The CDR3 DNA follows: TGTGCCACCAGCAGAGGTTCGCGGGACAGGGAGGATTTGGAGGAAAAACTGTTTTTT. Translating gives CATSRGSRDREDLEEKLFF. The gene calls are TRBV15 and TRBJ1-4, with 9 nucleotides matching TRBD1. The CDR3 runs 19 residues. CDR1 LNHNV and CDR2 YYDKDF come from the germline V gene (reference sequence). Unmatched junction bases numbered 17, after V lost 1 base and J lost 8 bases.